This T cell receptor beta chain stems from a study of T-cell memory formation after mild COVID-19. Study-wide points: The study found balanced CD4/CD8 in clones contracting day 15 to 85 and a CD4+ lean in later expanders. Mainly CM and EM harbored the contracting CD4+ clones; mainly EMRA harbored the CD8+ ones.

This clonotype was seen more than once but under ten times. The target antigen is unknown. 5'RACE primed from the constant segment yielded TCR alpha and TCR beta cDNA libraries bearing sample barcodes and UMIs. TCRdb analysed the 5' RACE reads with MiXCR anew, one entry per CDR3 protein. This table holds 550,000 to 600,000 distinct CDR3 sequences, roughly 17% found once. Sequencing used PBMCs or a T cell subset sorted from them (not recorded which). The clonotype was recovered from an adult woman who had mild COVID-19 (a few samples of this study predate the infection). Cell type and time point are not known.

The CDR3 region is CASSSGGGRAETQYF. The DNA of the CDR3 is TGTGCCAGCAGTTCAGGTGGCGGGAGAGCTGAGACCCAGTACTTC. The gene calls are TRBV12-3 or TRBV12-4 and TRBJ2-5; TRBD2 matches 7 bases. The CDR3 length is 15 residues. Unmatched junction bases numbered 10, after V lost 4 bases and J lost 5 bases.